What follows describes a single T cell receptor beta chain. One end of the junction does not line up with germline, which may come from a read error. This sample is part of a study of blood T cell repertoires in COVID-19. Seattle patient enrollment occurred during active infection, with longitudinal follow-up thereafter. In the original workflow: Reference gene primer amplification gave nucleated cell count estimates. Assay: immunoSEQ multiplex PCR; the TCRdb copy retains only in-frame clones and omits some. V, J and clone size are taken as reported in that table, and D and trimming were inferred from the DNA itself. The repertoire consists of hundreds of thousands of clones, with more than 80% occurring once and the leading ten covering 3%. This clonotype was obtained from a woman aged 25 to 45 with COVID-19, enrolled during active disease. The sequenced sample was peripheral blood.

CDR3 region: CAGSPLGEQFF. In DNA form, the CDR3 reads TGTGCCGGCAGCCCGCTCGGTGAGCAGTTCTTC. The V gene is TRBV7-8, the J gene TRBJ2-1; no clear D. Germline V gives CDR1 SGHVS, CDR2 FQNEAQ. The CDR3 consists of 11 residues.